Detailed here is one T cell receptor (beta chain). Here immunoSEQ multiplex PCR was the method, and the copy in TCRdb shows in-frame clones only, minus some. The table lists approximately 190,000 clones, just over 70% of them singletons, with about 6.2% in the top ten. The CDR3 consists of 12 residues. V lost 7 bases to trimming and J lost 4 bases; unmatched junction nucleotides: 3. Per germline, CDR1 SNHLY and CDR2 FYNNEI. These data originate in a study of cytotoxic CD8 clonotypes in ibrutinib-treated CLL. The chain carries TRBV2 and TRBJ1-1, with 7 bases that match TRBD1. The material was PBMCs, obtained after 12 months of ibrutinib treatment. The clonotype was recovered from a human donor with chronic lymphocytic leukemia. The CDR3: CASTGQVTEAFF. The CDR3 DNA follows: TGTGCCAGCACCGGACAGGTCACTGAAGCTTTCTTT.